Included here is one T cell receptor beta chain sequence, with context. Which antigen it targets is not known. It has no much larger one-base neighbor in the sample; base qualities were not kept. Different DNA sequences within this sample yield the same CDR3. For CDR1 and CDR2, the germline V gene lists SQVTM and ANQGSEA. Its CDR3 holds 11 amino acids, cysteine through phenylalanine. Of the read, only the CDR3 DNA is kept; its 33 bases are in frame from base 1. V is cut by 1 base and J by 8 bases, and the space between the germline ends is 8 bases. Sample treatment or condition, as interpreted from the label and publication: oral pan-JAK inhibitor, 5-10 mg twice daily. Lesional scalp punch biopsies and peripheral blood were obtained from alopecia areata patients. PBMCs were isolated by density centrifugation and stained for CD3, CD4 and CD8, after which CD4+ and CD8+ T cells were sorted on a FACSAria.

The data stem from a study of CD8+ T cells in alopecia areata listed by TCRdb under 2018. Context from the whole study: Treated patients were enrolled in an open-label pilot trial of oral tofacitinib at 5 to 10 mg twice daily for moderate-to-severe alopecia areata. Tofacitinib was given for 6 to 18 months, followed by 6 months of follow-up off drug to assess delayed response and recurrence. Scalp clonality was compared among normal scalp (n=4), patchy alopecia areata scalp (n=8), and alopecia totalis/universalis scalp (n=8). Patients on tofacitinib were biopsied at baseline and after 4 and 24 weeks of treatment, and several of the patients also had a later scalp biopsy. The SALT score, which quantifies the percentage of affected scalp surface area, was used to measure disease severity in treated patients. Human TCRbeta sequencing covered scalp tissue and sorted CD4+ and CD8+ peripheral blood T cells from patchy and totalis/universalis alopecia areata patients and healthy controls. High-throughput TCRbeta sequencing was used to examine T cell clonal expansion in alopecia areata in both the C3H/HeJ mouse model and human patients. RNA was extracted with the PAXgene miRNA kit for fixed scalp, the miRNeasy kit for PBMCs, and the RNeasy kit for mouse skin. TCRbeta CDR3 regions were amplified by immunoSEQ multiplex PCR using 35 Vbeta forward and 13 Jbeta reverse primers.

The library relied on the immunoSEQ multiplex PCR assay. For TCR sequencing, RNA was extracted from every sample and reverse transcribed into cDNA to serve as template. SuperScript III was used to make first-strand cDNA, primed with a 2:1 mix of oligo-dT and random hexamers. A synthetic immune receptor repertoire was used to assess amplification bias, and residual bias was removed computationally. The source study handled its data this way. After raw reads were preprocessed to remove errors, the CDR3 was defined following IMGT conventions as running from the conserved cysteine to phenylalanine. Clonality was calculated as 1 minus Shannon entropy normalized by log2 of the number of productive unique TCRs. Whether each scalp clone was CD4 or CD8 was inferred by checking scalp TCRbeta sequences against the CD4 and CD8 repertoires from sorted blood. Not all clones reach the TCRdb copy of this immuneACCESS table, which keeps in-frame sequences only. Checked studies attribute under half of the gap to unresolved V genes and leave the rest unexplained. V and J calls plus clone size are reproduced from that table; the DNA served to infer D and trimming. This sample lists 150,000 to 200,000 clones; around 64% were detected once. 1.3% of the sample goes to the ten largest clones.

Here is what the overall study found, with its caveats: Scalp clonality and the number of expanded CD8+ clones among the top 100 scalp clones were significantly decreased by tofacitinib. Many expanded lesional clones persisted in scalp and blood during tofacitinib treatment, which may partly explain relapse after stopping treatment. Higher clonality and more expanded CD8+ clones were observed in lesional scalp than in normal scalp, particularly in alopecia totalis/universalis, a finding suggestive of antigenic drive. Because the treated cohort was small and had just a single nonresponder, larger studies are needed to establish links between baseline CD8+ expansion and response. TCR sequences shared between patients were less clear than in mice, possibly partly because of HLA diversity in the patient population. Unlike mouse skin, where gammadelta T cells dominate, normal human skin contains resident alphabeta T cells that get sequenced too, which complicates analysis of the scalp TCR repertoire.

This receptor chain uses TRBV29-1 and TRBJ1-2; matching of 5 bases hints at TRBD1 as the D gene. This clonotype was obtained from a human donor with alopecia areata. The sequences come from CD4+ T cells sorted from blood, collected between weeks 49 and 50, from a patient treated with tofacitinib. The nucleotide sequence reads as follows: TGCAGCGTTGAAGGAGGGGAAGGCTACACCTTC. Its protein product is CSVEGGEGYTF.